These T cell receptor beta chains were read from a single sample in a study of shared clonotypes between healthy human individuals. Assay: immunoSEQ multiplex PCR; the TCRdb copy retains only in-frame clones and omits some. The sample lists around 750,000 clones, over 65% occurring once. The source material was memory CD4+ T cells sorted from blood. The receptors come from a woman in her thirties in good health. Both conserved end residues are part of each CDR3. The order of the fields is clone size, D gene, V gene, J gene, CDR3 protein, CDR3 DNA. The D gene is left open where the match is weak. Clone sizes are given selectively: once, few, many, or a class where the clone is expanded.

clone size: few
D gene: TRBD2
V gene: TRBV5-4
J gene: TRBJ2-2
CDR3 protein: CASSVLAGGNTGELFF
CDR3 DNA: TGTGCCAGCAGCGTACTAGCGGGAGGGAACACCGGGGAGCTGTTTTTT

clone size: few
D gene: NA
V gene: TRBV30
J gene: TRBJ2-1
CDR3 protein: CAWSHPGRDQNNEQFF
CDR3 DNA: TGTGCCTGGAGCCACCCGGGCAGGGACCAAAACAATGAGCAGTTCTTC

clone size: NA
D gene: NA
V gene: TRBV14
J gene: TRBJ2-1
CDR3 protein: CASSQILSGEQFF
CDR3 DNA: TGTGCCAGCAGCCAGATTCTCTCTGGTGAGCAGTTCTTC

clone size: NA
D gene: NA
V gene: TRBV4-2
J gene: TRBJ2-1
CDR3 protein: CASSQGTGNQQFF
CDR3 DNA: TGTGCCAGCAGCCAAGGGACCGGGAACCAGCAGTTCTTC

clone size: NA
D gene: NA
V gene: TRBV7-5
J gene: TRBJ2-7
CDR3 protein: CVRSVQGRYF
CDR3 DNA: TGTGTCAGAAGCGTACAGGGACGGTACTTC

clone size: few
D gene: NA
V gene: TRBV2
J gene: TRBJ1-1
CDR3 protein: CASSVQANTEAFF
CDR3 DNA: TGTGCCAGCAGTGTACAGGCGAACACTGAAGCTTTCTTT

clone size: NA
D gene: NA
V gene: TRBV5-1
J gene: TRBJ1-2
CDR3 protein: CASSLGRGNYGYTF
CDR3 DNA: TGCGCCAGCAGCTTGGGACGGGGAAACTATGGCTACACCTTC

clone size: NA
D gene: NA
V gene: TRBV5-4
J gene: TRBJ1-2
CDR3 protein: CASSLVAGFGGYTF
CDR3 DNA: TGTGCCAGCAGCTTGGTAGCAGGGTTTGGAGGCTACACCTTC

clone size: NA
D gene: NA
V gene: TRBV13
J gene: TRBJ2-7
CDR3 protein: CASSLGQGTSYEQYF
CDR3 DNA: TGTGCCAGCAGCTTAGGCCAAGGGACCTCCTACGAGCAGTACTTC

clone size: once
D gene: NA
V gene: TRBV7-9
J gene: TRBJ1-5
CDR3 protein: CASSQDSNQPQHF
CDR3 DNA: TGTGCCAGCAGCCAGGATAGCAATCAGCCCCAGCATTTT